The 17 T cell receptor beta chains below come from one sample, sequenced in a study of cytomegalovirus exposure and HLA in healthy donors. Clones were sequenced by immunoSEQ multiplex PCR, and TCRdb holds only the in-frame ones, with some missing. The table lists approximately 130,000 clones, around 90% of them singletons. The sample consisted of PBMCs. The receptors shown here come from a woman aged 18-30 years in good health and CMV-seronegative.

The chain links TRBV20-1 to TRBJ2-3; 7 bases line up with TRBD2. CDR1 is DFQATT, CDR2 SNEGSKA, per germline (reference sequence). The CDR3 sequence is 11 residues long. The V gene end was trimmed by 6 bases and the J gene end by 10 bases; junction bases not matched to a gene: 7. The CDR3 loop reads CSAGDREAQYF. CDR3 in DNA: TGCAGTGCCGGGGACCGGGAGGCGCAGTATTTT.

This sequence joins TRBV19 and TRBJ1-5, with D maybe TRBD1 (6 bases). The CDR3 covers 15 residues. Trimming stripped 6 bases from V and 2 bases from J, with 14 bases between. Germline loops: CDR1 LNHDA, CDR2 SQIVND (reference sequence). This CDR3 reads CASREGGNGNQPQHF. The CDR3 nucleotides read TGTGCCAGTAGGGAAGGGGGAAATGGCAATCAGCCCCAGCATTTT. Full variable domain (remainder filled in from reference TRBV19 and TRBJ1-5): DGGITQSPKYLFRKEGQNVTLSCEQNLNHDAMYWYRQDPGQGLRLIYYSQIVNDFQKGDIAEGYSVSREKKESFPLTVTSAQKNPTAFYLCASREGGNGNQPQHFGDGTRLSIL.

The gene calls are TRBV19 and TRBJ2-2, with D possibly being TRBD1 (6 bases). The CDR3 covers 14 residues. Germline CDR1 reads LNHDA; CDR2 reads SQIVND (reference sequence). V was cut by 0 bases and J by 6 bases, with 8 bases left in between. The CDR3 sequence: CASSIEAGAGELFF. The CDR3 region has the DNA TGTGCCAGTAGTATAGAGGCAGGGGCCGGGGAGCTGTTTTTT. The complete variable domain, with remaining parts taken from reference TRBV19 and TRBJ2-2, reads DGGITQSPKYLFRKEGQNVTLSCEQNLNHDAMYWYRQDPGQGLRLIYYSQIVNDFQKGDIAEGYSVSREKKESFPLTVTSAQKNPTAFYLCASSIEAGAGELFFGEGSRLTVL.

The chain joins TRBV27 to TRBJ2-4, with D perhaps TRBD1 (7 bases). Germline V gene lookup returns CDR1 MNHEY and CDR2 SMNVEV (reference sequence). The V end lost 6 bases, the J end lost 0 bases, and 12 bases lay between the germline ends. The CDR3 totals 15 residues. CDR3 protein: CASRAGGRAKNIQYF. CDR3 DNA sequence: TGTGCCAGCAGGGCAGGGGGGCGAGCCAAAAACATTCAGTACTTC.

This clone was detected once. This chain links TRBV5-4 with TRBJ1-1; D is possibly TRBD1 (6 bases). This CDR3 is 14 amino acids long. Trimming removed 2 bases at V and 2 bases at J, with 10 bases between. The germline V gene has CDR1 SGHNT and CDR2 YYREEE (reference sequence). The CDR3 is CASSFAGVNTEAFF. The CDR3, as DNA: TGTGCCAGCAGCTTTGCAGGGGTAAACACTGAAGCTTTCTTT.

The rearrangement uses TRBV1 and TRBJ2-1; TRBD2, the table's D call, lacks a check against the DNA. TRBV1 constitutes a pseudogene. The CDR3 contains 16 residues. The CDR3 here is CTSSDSPGTSNNEQFF. CDR3 bases: TGCACCAGCAGCGATAGTCCCGGGACTAGTAACAATGAGCAGTTCTTC.

This chain joins TRBV6-5 and TRBJ2-1; maybe TRBD1 (5 bases). Trimming shortened V by 6 bases and J by 9 bases, and 18 bases separated the two germline ends. The CDR3 is 14 residues long. Germline V lookup: CDR1 MNHEY, CDR2 SVGAGI. CDR3 residues: CASSDNDGAFEQFF. The CDR3 DNA sequence: TGTGCCAGCAGCGACAACGATGGGGCGTTTGAGCAGTTCTTC.

The rearrangement links TRBV13 to TRBJ2-5; TRBD2 matches at 13 bases. Looked up from germline, CDR1 is PRHDT and CDR2 is FYEKMQ (reference sequence). The CDR3 runs 16 residues. Trimming at V came to 5 bases and at J to 4 bases, leaving 7 bases not matched to a gene. The CDR3 sequence is CASSDLGLAGAETQYF. The CDR3 nucleotides are TGTGCCAGCAGCGACCTCGGACTAGCGGGAGCAGAGACCCAGTACTTC.

The rearrangement joins TRBV6-1 to TRBJ1-2; 9 nucleotides align to TRBD1. J was trimmed by 10 bases and V by 10 bases; bases with no gene match: 10. Germline V gives CDR1 MNHNS, CDR2 SASEGT. CDR3 length: 12 residues. The CDR3 bases are TGTGCCAAGATACGGACAGGGGTTTTCTACACCTTC. Encoded protein: CAKIRTGVFYTF.

The chain uses TRBV5-1 and TRBJ1-4, with D tentatively TRBD1 (5 bases). Trimming pared 2 bases from V and 3 bases from J, leaving 11 bases between. CDR3 length equals 15 residues. The germline V gene encodes CDR1 SGHRS and CDR2 YFSETQ. As DNA, the CDR3 is TGCGCCAGCAGCTTAGCCGGGGGTCCTAATGAAAAACTGTTTTTT. Translated: CASSLAGGPNEKLFF.

The chain recombines TRBV2 with TRBJ2-7, with TRBD1 matching 7 bases. With 0 bases clipped from V and 2 bases from J, the junction kept 1 base outside the gene matches. This CDR3 is built from 14 residues. Germline V gene lookup returns CDR1 SNHLY and CDR2 FYNNEI. In DNA form, the CDR3 reads TGTGCCAGCAGTGAAGCAGGGGGCCCCTACGAGCAGTACTTC. It is translated as CASSEAGGPYEQYF.

The chain uses TRBV6-1 and TRBJ2-7; TRBD2 might be the D (6 bases). Trimming left V 3 bases short and J 3 bases short, with 15 bases between. The CDR3 extends over 15 amino acids. Germline CDR1 is MNHNS and CDR2 is SASEGT. The CDR3 spells CASSDGQGGFYEQYF. CDR3 DNA sequence: TGTGCCAGCAGTGATGGGCAGGGAGGTTTCTACGAGCAGTACTTC.

The rearrangement joins TRBV7-8 to TRBJ1-5, with 11 bases lining up with TRBD1. Germline V gene data show CDR1 as SGHVS and CDR2 as FQNEAQ. The CDR3 has 16 residues. Germline trimming cut 5 bases from V and 0 bases from J; bases unmatched to any gene: 3. The CDR3: CASSRGTGGSNQPQHF. The DNA for the CDR3 is TGTGCCAGCAGCCGCGGGACAGGGGGTAGCAATCAGCCCCAGCATTTT.

This sequence joins TRBV7-2 and TRBJ2-2; 7 bases are shared with TRBD1. CDR3 length equals 14 residues. Trimming cost V 5 bases and J 4 bases; bases outside gene matches: 4. The germline CDR1 and CDR2 sequences are SGHTA and FQGNSA. The CDR3 bases are TGTGCCAGCAGCACCCGACAGGGCACCGGGGAGCTGTTTTTT. Amino acids: CASSTRQGTGELFF.

This rearrangement joins TRBV9 to TRBJ2-1, with 8 bases lining up with TRBD2. With V trimmed by 0 bases and J by 2 bases, 1 base remained unmatched. Germline CDR1 and CDR2: SGDLS and YYNGEE. The CDR3 extends over 15 amino acids. The CDR3 nucleotides are TGTGCCAGCAGCGTAGACGGGAGGGCCTACAATGAGCAGTTCTTC. It codes for CASSVDGRAYNEQFF.

The V and J genes are TRBV4-1 and TRBJ1-1, with D possibly matching TRBD1 (5 bases). Germline V gives CDR1 MGHRA, CDR2 YSYEKL. Trimming shortened V by 2 bases and J by 1 base, and 11 bases separated the two germline ends. The CDR3 is made up of 15 amino acids. In nucleotides, the CDR3 is TGCGCCAGCAGCCAAACCGGGACTGGGAACACTGAAGCTTTCTTT. Protein sequence: CASSQTGTGNTEAFF.

This clone was seen only once. The chain employs TRBV2 and TRBJ2-6, with D possibly matching TRBD2 (7 bases). Germline-derived CDR1 and CDR2 are SNHLY and FYNNEI. This CDR3 is built from 15 residues. Between the trimmed V and J ends, which lost 6 bases and 4 bases, there was a span of 13 bases. The CDR3 DNA sequence: TGTGCCAGCAGAGGGGGGGGGACCGGGGCCAACGTCCTGACTTTC. This sequence encodes CASRGGGTGANVLTF.